Each of the 3 T cell receptor beta chains below was sequenced from the same sample in a study of glioma-infiltrating T cells. The iRepertoire nested amplicon-rescue multiplex PCR amplified TCR alpha and beta CDR3s from RNA. MiXCR, run by TCRdb on the multiplex PCR reads, gives a single entry per CDR3 protein. The sample shows about 140,000 distinct CDR3 sequences, around 40% of them seen only once. Source material: glioma tissue, nonneoplastic brain tissue, or PBMCs (not recorded which). The receptors were sampled from a human donor with low-grade glioma or glioblastoma, undergoing nonglioma brain surgery, or in good health (not recorded which).

To note about this clonotype: Its ends do not fully match the called genes, so a read error is possible. The chain links TRBV7-3 to TRBJ2-1; 13 positions match TRBD2. The germline gives CDR1 SGHTA, CDR2 FQGTGA. The length of the CDR3 is 15 residues. This CDR3 reads CARSLGLAGADQQFF. CDR3 DNA: TGTGCCCGCAGCTTAGGACTAGCGGGGGCTGATCAGCAGTTCTTC.

This clonotype was observed once. The chain joins TRBV2 to TRBJ1-2; D is ambiguous. The germline CDR1 and CDR2 sequences are SNHLY and FYNNEI. CDR3 size: 14 residues. V was pared by 6 bases and J by 3 bases, with 14 bases between. The chain's CDR3 is CASRVAETHYGYTF. The CDR3 DNA reads TGTGCCAGCAGGGTGGCAGAGACCCACTATGGCTACACCTTC.

V usage is TRBV27 and J usage is TRBJ1-1; D is perhaps TRBD1 (5 bases). The CDR3 loop spans 17 amino acids. Germline lookup yields CDR1 MNHEY and CDR2 SMNVEV (reference sequence). The V end was cut by 10 bases, the J end by 2 bases, with 26 bases between. The chain's CDR3 is CATTVGAQGERNTEAFF. CDR3 DNA: TGTGCCACCACAGTCGGGGCGCAAGGAGAGAGAAACACTGAAGCTTTCTTT.